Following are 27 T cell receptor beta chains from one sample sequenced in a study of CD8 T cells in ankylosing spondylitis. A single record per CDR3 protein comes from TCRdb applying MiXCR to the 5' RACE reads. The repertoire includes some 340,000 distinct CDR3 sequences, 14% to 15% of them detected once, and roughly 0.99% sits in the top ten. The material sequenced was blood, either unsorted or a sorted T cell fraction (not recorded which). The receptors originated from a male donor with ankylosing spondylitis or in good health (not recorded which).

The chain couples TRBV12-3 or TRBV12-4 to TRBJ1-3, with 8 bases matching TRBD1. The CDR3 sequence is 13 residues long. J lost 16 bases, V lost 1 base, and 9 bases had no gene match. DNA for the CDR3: TGTGCCAGCAGTTTAGACGGGGACAGGCTAATGTATTTT. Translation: CASSLDGDRLMYF.

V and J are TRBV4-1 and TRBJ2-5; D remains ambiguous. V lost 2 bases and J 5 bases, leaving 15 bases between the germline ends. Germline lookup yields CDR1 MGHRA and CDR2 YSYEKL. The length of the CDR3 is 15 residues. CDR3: CASSQNNIRRETQYF. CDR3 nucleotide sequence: TGCGCCAGCAGCCAAAATAATATCCGACGTGAGACCCAGTACTTC.

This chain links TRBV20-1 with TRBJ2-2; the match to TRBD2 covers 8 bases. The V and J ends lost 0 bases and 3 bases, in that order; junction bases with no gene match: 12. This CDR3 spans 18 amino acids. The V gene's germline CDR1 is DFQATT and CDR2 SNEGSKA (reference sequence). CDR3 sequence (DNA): TGCAGTGCTAGAGAAAGGACTAACGGGAGGGTCTACACCGGGGAGCTGTTTTTT. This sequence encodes CSARERTNGRVYTGELFF.

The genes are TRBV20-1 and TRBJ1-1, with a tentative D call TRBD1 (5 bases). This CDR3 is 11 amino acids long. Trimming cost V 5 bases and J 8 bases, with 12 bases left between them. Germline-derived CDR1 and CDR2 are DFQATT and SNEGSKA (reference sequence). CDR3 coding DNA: TGCAGTGCTTATCCAGGGAGAGAAGCTTTCTTT. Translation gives CSAYPGREAFF.

This chain's CDR3 is CASRPTYRDYTPGELFF. The CDR3 nucleotides are TGTGCCAGCAGACCAACTTACCGGGACTATACCCCGGGGGAGCTGTTTTTT. The chain carries TRBV7-9 and TRBJ2-2; 7 bases fit TRBD2. V lost 6 bases and J lost 8; bases outside the gene matches: 18. The CDR3 has 17 residues. Germline assignment: CDR1 SEHNR and CDR2 FQNEAQ (reference sequence).

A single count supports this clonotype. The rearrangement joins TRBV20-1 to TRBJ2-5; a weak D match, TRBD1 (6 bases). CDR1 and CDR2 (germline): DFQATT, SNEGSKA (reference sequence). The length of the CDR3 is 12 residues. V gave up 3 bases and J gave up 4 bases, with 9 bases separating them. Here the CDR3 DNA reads TGCAGTGCTAGTTTCAGGGGAGAGACCCAGTACTTC. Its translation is CSASFRGETQYF.

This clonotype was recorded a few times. CDR3 coding DNA: TGCAGTGCTAGTGCAGTAAAGGGGCCCATTCAGTACTTC. Its protein is CSASAVKGPIQYF. This chain joins TRBV20-1 and TRBJ2-4, with D tentatively TRBD1 (5 bases). V lost 3 bases to trimming and J lost 9 bases, with 15 bases between them. In germline, CDR1 is DFQATT, CDR2 SNEGSKA (reference sequence). The CDR3 is 13 amino acids.

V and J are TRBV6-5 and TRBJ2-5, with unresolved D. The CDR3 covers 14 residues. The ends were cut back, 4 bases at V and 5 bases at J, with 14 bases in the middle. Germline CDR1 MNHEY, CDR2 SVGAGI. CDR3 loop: CASSSPSSGETQYF. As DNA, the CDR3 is TGTGCCAGCAGTTCCCCGTCTAGTGGGGAGACCCAGTACTTC.

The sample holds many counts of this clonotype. CDR3 DNA: TGTGCCAGCAGCCAAGATCTGAAGGCGGAGGAGCAGTACTTC. Residues: CASSQDLKAEEQYF. The chain is built from TRBV3-1 and TRBJ2-7, with unresolved D. Trimming took 0 bases from V and 7 from J, leaving 13 bases between them. The CDR3 sequence is 14 residues long. The germline V gene encodes CDR1 LGHDT and CDR2 YNNKEL (reference sequence).

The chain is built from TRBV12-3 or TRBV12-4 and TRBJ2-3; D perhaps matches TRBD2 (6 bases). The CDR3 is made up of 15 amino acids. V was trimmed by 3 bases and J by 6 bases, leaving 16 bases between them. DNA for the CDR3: TGTGCCAGCAGTTTTCGCGGGGTTAAGGTGGATACGCAGTATTTT. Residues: CASSFRGVKVDTQYF.

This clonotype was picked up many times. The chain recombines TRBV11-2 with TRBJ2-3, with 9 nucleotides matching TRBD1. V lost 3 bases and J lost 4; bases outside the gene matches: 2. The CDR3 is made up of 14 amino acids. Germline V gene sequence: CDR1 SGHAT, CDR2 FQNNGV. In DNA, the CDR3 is TGTGCCAGCAGCTTTGACAGGGGGGCAGATACGCAGTATTTT. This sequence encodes CASSFDRGADTQYF.

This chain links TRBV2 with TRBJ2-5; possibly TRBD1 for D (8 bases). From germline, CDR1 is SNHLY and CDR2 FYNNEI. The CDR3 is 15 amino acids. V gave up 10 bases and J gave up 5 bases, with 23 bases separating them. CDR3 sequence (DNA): TGTGCCACCAAGGACAGGGAGGGTATAGGGGAGACCCAGTACTTC. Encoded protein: CATKDREGIGETQYF. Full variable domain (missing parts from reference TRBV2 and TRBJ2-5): EPEVTQTPSHQVTQMGQEVILRCVPISNHLYFYWYRQILGQKVEFLVSFYNNEISEKSEIFDDQFSVERPDGSNFTLKIRSTKLEDSAMYFCATKDREGIGETQYFGPGTRLLVL.

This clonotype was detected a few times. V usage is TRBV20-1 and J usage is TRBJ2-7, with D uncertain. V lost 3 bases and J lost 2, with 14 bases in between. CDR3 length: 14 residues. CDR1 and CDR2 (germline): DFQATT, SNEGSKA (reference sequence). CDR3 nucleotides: TGCAGTGCTAGTTTTCCAGGCCCGCCCTACGAGCAGTACTTC. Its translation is CSASFPGPPYEQYF.

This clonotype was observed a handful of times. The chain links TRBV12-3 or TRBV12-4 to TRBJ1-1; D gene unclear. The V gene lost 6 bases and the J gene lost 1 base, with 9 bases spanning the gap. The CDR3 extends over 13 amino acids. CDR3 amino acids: CASRSHRNTEAFF. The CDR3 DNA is TGTGCCAGCAGGTCTCACAGGAACACTGAAGCTTTCTTT.

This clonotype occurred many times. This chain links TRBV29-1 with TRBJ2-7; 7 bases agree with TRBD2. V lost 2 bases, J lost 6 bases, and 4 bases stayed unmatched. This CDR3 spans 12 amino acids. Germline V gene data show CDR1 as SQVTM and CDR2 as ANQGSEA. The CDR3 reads CSVEKSSGEQYF. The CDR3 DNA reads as TGCAGCGTTGAAAAGTCTAGCGGCGAGCAGTACTTC.

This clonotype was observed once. In DNA, the CDR3 is TGTGCCAGCAGCGCCGGACTAGCGGGAACCGGGGAGCTGTTTTTT. As protein: CASSAGLAGTGELFF. The V and J genes are TRBV6-1 and TRBJ2-2; 12 bases map to TRBD2. With V trimmed by 6 bases and J by 5 bases, 4 bases remained unmatched. The V gene's germline CDR1 is MNHNS and CDR2 SASEGT. The CDR3 sequence is 15 residues long.

As DNA, the CDR3 is TGTGCCACCAGTGCTAGGGGCACAGATACGCAGTATTTT. This codes for CATSARGTDTQYF. The gene calls are TRBV24-1 and TRBJ2-3; D not certain. CDR1 KGHDR and CDR2 SFDVKD come from the germline V gene. This CDR3 has 13 amino acids. V lost 5 bases and J 1 base, leaving 6 bases between the germline ends.

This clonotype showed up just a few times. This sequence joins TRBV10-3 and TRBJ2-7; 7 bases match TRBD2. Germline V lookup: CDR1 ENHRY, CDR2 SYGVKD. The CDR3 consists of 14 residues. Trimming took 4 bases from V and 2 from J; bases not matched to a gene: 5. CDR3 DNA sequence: TGTGCCATCAGTGCGGCTAGCGGCACCTACGAGCAGTACTTC. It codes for CAISAASGTYEQYF.

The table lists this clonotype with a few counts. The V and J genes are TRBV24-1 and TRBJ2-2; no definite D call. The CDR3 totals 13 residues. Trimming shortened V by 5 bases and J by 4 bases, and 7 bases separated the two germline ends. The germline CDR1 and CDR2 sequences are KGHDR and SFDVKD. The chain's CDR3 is CATSGRSTGELFF. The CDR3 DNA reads TGTGCCACCAGTGGCCGATCCACCGGGGAGCTGTTTTTT.

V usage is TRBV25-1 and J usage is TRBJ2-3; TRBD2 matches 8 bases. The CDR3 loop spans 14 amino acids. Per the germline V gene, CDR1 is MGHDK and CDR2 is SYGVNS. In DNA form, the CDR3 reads TGTCTCGGGGGGGATAGCGGAGTGGCAGATACGCAGTATTTT. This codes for CLGGDSGVADTQYF.

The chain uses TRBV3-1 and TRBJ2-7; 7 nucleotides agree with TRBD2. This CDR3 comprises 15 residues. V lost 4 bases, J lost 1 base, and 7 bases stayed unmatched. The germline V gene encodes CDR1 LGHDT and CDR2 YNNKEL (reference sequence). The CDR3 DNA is TGTGCCAGCAGCCCGGCAACGGGGGGTTCCTACGAGCAGTACTTC. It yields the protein CASSPATGGSYEQYF.

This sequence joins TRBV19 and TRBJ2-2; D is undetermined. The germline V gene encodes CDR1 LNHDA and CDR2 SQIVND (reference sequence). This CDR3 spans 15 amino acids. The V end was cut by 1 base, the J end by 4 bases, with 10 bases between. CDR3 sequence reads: CASSIVTPGTGELFF. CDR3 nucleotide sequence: TGTGCCAGTAGTATAGTTACTCCGGGCACCGGGGAGCTGTTTTTT.

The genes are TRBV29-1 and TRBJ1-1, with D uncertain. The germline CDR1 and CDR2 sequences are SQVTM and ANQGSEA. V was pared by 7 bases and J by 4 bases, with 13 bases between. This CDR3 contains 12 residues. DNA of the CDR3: TGCAGCGCCGAAGGGAAGCGCACTGAAGCTTTCTTT. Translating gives CSAEGKRTEAFF.

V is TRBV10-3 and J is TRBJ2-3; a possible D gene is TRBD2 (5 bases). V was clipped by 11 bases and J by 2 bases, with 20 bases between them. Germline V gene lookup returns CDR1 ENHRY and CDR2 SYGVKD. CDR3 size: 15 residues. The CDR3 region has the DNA TGTGCCTCAACCCGGGGAGAGGGAATCACAGATACGCAGTATTTT. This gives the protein CASTRGEGITDTQYF.

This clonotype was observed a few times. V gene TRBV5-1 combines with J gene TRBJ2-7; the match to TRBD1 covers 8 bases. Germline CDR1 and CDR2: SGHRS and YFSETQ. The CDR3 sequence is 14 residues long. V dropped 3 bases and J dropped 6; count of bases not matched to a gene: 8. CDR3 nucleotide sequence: TGCGCCAGCAGCTCAGGACAGGGCTTCCTCGAGCAGTACTTC. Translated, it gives CASSSGQGFLEQYF.

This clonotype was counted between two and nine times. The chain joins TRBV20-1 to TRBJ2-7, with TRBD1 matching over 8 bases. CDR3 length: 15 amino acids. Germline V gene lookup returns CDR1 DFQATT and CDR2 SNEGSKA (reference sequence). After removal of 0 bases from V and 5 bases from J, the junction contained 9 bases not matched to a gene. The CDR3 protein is CSARDVRTGYHEQYF. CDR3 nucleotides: TGCAGTGCTAGAGATGTCCGGACAGGGTACCACGAGCAGTACTTC.

The CDR3 DNA reads TGTGCCAGTAGTACCCCGGGACCCTACGTCTATGGCTACACCTTC. It yields the protein CASSTPGPYVYGYTF. The chain has TRBV19 and TRBJ1-2; tentatively, D is TRBD1 (5 bases). Germline-derived CDR1 and CDR2 are LNHDA and SQIVND (reference sequence). Deletions cut 4 bases from V and 4 bases from J, with 16 bases between. This CDR3 is built from 15 residues.